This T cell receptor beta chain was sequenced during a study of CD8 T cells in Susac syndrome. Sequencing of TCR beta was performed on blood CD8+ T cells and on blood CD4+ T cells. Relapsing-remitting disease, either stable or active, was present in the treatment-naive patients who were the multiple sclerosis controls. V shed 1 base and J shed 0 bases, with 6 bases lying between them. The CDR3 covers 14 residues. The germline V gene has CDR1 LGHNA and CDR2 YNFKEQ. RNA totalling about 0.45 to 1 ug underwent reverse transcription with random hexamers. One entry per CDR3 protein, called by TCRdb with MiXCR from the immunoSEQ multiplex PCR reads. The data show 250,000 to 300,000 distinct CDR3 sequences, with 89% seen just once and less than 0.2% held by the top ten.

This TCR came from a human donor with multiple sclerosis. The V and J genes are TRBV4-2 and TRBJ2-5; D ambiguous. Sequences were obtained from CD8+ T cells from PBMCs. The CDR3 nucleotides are TGTGCCAGCAGCCAAGTGGGGAACCAAGAGACCCAGTACTTC. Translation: CASSQVGNQETQYF.